This T cell receptor beta chain was identified during a study of neurological immune-mediated disorders. Study findings and constraints: The greatest degree of TCR clonal expansion was observed in HTLV-1-associated myelopathy, with the lowest in multiple sclerosis, below that of healthy controls.

Synthesis of cDNA was carried out by template-switch 5'RACE. The reaction used 10-nucleotide random UMIs. TCRdb redid the calling of the 5' RACE reads with MiXCR, one entry per CDR3 protein. The table records about 38,000 distinct CDR3 sequences, more than 4.5% of them present only once. CD4+ or CD8+ T cells, fewer than 1.3 million per library, were used for sorted libraries. The V and J ends lost 3 bases and 2 bases respectively, with 16 bases between them. Germline V gene sequence: CDR1 DFQATT, CDR2 SNEGSKA (reference sequence). CDR3 length: 15 amino acids. This clonotype was observed at least ten times. Its antigen remains unknown.

The sample comprised CD4+ T cells from blood. The chain has TRBV20-1 and TRBJ1-1; D is perhaps TRBD1 (5 bases). The receptor was isolated from a man between 18 and 29 years old in good health. CDR3 nucleotide sequence: TGCAGTGCTAGCCCAAGGCAGGGTCTAAACACTGAAGCTTTCTTT. Its translation: CSASPRQGLNTEAFF.